This T cell receptor beta chain was retrieved from a study of cytomegalovirus exposure and HLA in healthy donors. This PCR relied on a set of 60 Vbeta primers and 13 Jbeta primers. TCRdb keeps only in-frame clones here, not all; method: immunoSEQ multiplex PCR. The repertoire consists of 150,000 to 200,000 clones, with 62% occurring once and the leading ten covering under 3%. Trimming took 3 bases from V and 5 from J; bases not matched to a gene: 6. The CDR3 covers 14 residues. Germline CDR1 and CDR2: MNHEY and SVGAGI. This clone was counted between two and nine times. Sequences were obtained from PBMCs. This TCR was recovered from a man in his forties in good health and CMV-seronegative. The V and J genes are TRBV6-5 and TRBJ1-1; TRBD1 aligns across 7 bases. The DNA for the CDR3 is TGTGCCAGCAGTTATCACCAGGGGGGAACTGAAGCTTTCTTT. Translation: CASSYHQGGTEAFF.